Listed below are T cell receptor beta chains from one sample, sequenced in a study of blood T cell repertoires in COVID-19. Profiled with immunoSEQ multiplex PCR; TCRdb holds only in-frame clones, not every one. Seen here are just under 20,000 clones, approximately 93% observed once, and the top ten hold roughly 3.9%. The source material was peripheral blood. The origin of the receptors is a woman in her 50s with active COVID-19. Both conserved end residues are part of each CDR3. A D gene is named only where the DNA matches it firmly. Only some rows state a clone size, as once, few, many or a class for expanded clones.

v_call	clone_size	j_call	d_call	cdr3_aa	cdr3_nt
TRBV10-2	NA	TRBJ1-2	TRBD1	CASSESAGGNYGYTF	TGCGCCAGCAGTGAGTCCGCAGGGGGGAACTATGGCTACACCTTC
TRBV11-2	once	TRBJ2-4	TRBD2	CASSLDPLAGAKNIQYF	TGTGCCAGCAGCTTAGATCCACTAGCGGGAGCCAAAAACATTCAGTACTTC
TRBV28	NA	TRBJ2-5	TRBD1	CASSFHQGVETQYF	TGTGCCAGCAGTTTCCATCAGGGGGTCGAGACCCAGTACTTC
TRBV18	NA	TRBJ1-6	TRBD1	CASSPGQQENSPLHF	TGTGCCAGCTCACCGGGACAGCAGGAAAATTCACCCCTCCACTTT
TRBV4-2	once	TRBJ2-1	TRBD2	CASSPSTSVNRNEQFF	TGTGCCAGCAGCCCCTCGACTAGCGTGAATAGAAATGAGCAGTTCTTC
TRBV25-1	NA	TRBJ2-7	NA	CASSDPRSGYEQYF	TGTGCCAGCAGTGACCCCCGGAGTGGCTACGAGCAGTACTTC
TRBV28	NA	TRBJ1-5	TRBD1	CASSRRQGAFQPQHF	TGTGCCAGCAGTCGTAGACAGGGGGCCTTTCAGCCCCAGCATTTT
TRBV3-1/TRBV3-2	NA	TRBJ1-2	TRBD1	CASSPRQGSYGYTF	TGTGCCAGCAGCCCACGACAGGGGAGCTATGGCTACACCTTC
TRBV4-2	NA	TRBJ1-1	NA	CASSQDGRNTEAFF	TGTGCCAGCAGCCAAGATGGGAGAAACACTGAAGCTTTCTTT
TRBV28	NA	TRBJ1-1	NA	CASISSGGNTEAFF	TGTGCCAGCATTTCTTCCGGGGGGAACACTGAAGCTTTCTTT
TRBV6-1	NA	TRBJ1-1	NA	CASSEVVGTEAFF	TGTGCCAGCAGTGAAGTGGTCGGGACTGAAGCTTTCTTT
TRBV19	NA	TRBJ2-3	TRBD2	CASSTPASGRPDTQYF	TGTGCCAGTAGTACACCTGCTAGCGGGAGACCAGATACGCAGTATTTT
TRBV7-8	NA	TRBJ2-7	TRBD1	CASSLTGYYEQYF	TGTGCCAGCAGCTTGACAGGGTACTACGAGCAGTACTTC
TRBV6-5	NA	TRBJ2-3	NA	CASSYLAGDTQYF	TGTGCCAGCAGTTACCTAGCTGGCGATACGCAGTATTTT
TRBV6-5	NA	TRBJ1-6	TRBD1	CASREGQGWGDLHF	TGTGCCAGCAGGGAGGGACAGGGGTGGGGGGACCTCCACTTT
TRBV28	NA	TRBJ1-1	NA	CASSFGSAPREAFF	TGTGCCAGCAGTTTTGGTTCCGCGCCAAGAGAAGCTTTCTTT
TRBV29-1	once	TRBJ1-2	TRBD1	CSVEDRGRPYGYTF	TGCAGCGTTGAAGACAGGGGGAGGCCCTATGGCTACACCTTC
TRBV24-1	NA	TRBJ2-1	NA	CATSDLRQDNEQFF	TGTGCCACCAGTGATTTGCGGCAGGACAATGAGCAGTTCTTC
TRBV5-5	once	TRBJ1-1	NA	CASSRIGGAYTEAFF	TGTGCCAGCAGCCGAATTGGGGGGGCTTACACTGAAGCTTTCTTT
TRBV5-1	NA	TRBJ2-3	NA	CASSLGGPRVDTQYF	TGCGCCAGCAGCTTGGGGGGCCCGAGAGTGGATACGCAGTATTTT
TRBV7-6	NA	TRBJ1-3	NA	CASSLMRFVSGNTIYF	TGTGCCAGCAGCTTAATGCGGTTTGTCTCTGGAAACACCATATATTTT
TRBV3-1/TRBV3-2	NA	TRBJ2-1	TRBD1	CASSWTGGDNEQFF	TGTGCCAGCAGCTGGACAGGGGGAGACAATGAGCAGTTCTTC
TRBV28	NA	TRBJ1-6	TRBD1	CASSLGGQGGRSPLHF	TGTGCCAGCAGTTTAGGCGGACAGGGCGGTCGGTCACCCCTCCACTTT
TRBV5-1	once	TRBJ2-1	TRBD2	CASFKSGMNEQFF	TGCGCCAGCTTTAAGAGCGGGATGAATGAGCAGTTCTTC
TRBV27	once	TRBJ2-1	TRBD2	CASSLFLADNEQFF	TGTGCCAGCAGTTTATTCCTAGCGGACAATGAGCAGTTCTTC
TRBV5-1	NA	TRBJ1-4	TRBD1	CASSLTGAANEKLFF	TGCGCCAGCAGCTTGACAGGGGCGGCTAATGAAAAACTGTTTTTT
TRBV9	NA	TRBJ2-1	NA	CASSVGLAYNEQFF	TGTGCCAGCAGCGTAGGGCTAGCATACAATGAGCAGTTCTTC
TRBV11-2	NA	TRBJ2-1	NA	CASSSPFGTFYNEQFF	TGTGCCAGCAGCTCTCCCTTTGGGACTTTCTACAATGAGCAGTTCTTC
TRBV5-1	once	TRBJ1-1	NA	CATRNQGNTEAFF	TGCGCCACCAGGAATCAGGGGAACACTGAAGCTTTCTTT
TRBV7-7	NA	TRBJ2-1	NA	CASSLGTHNEQFF	TGTGCTAGCAGCTTAGGTACTCACAATGAGCAGTTCTTC
TRBV19	NA	TRBJ2-7	NA	CASSSSGTSFKQYF	TGTGCCAGTAGTAGCTCCGGGACTTCCTTCAAGCAGTACTTC
TRBV5-1	once	TRBJ1-1	TRBD1	CASSSQGARDTEAFF	TGCGCCAGCAGCTCGCAGGGGGCTAGGGACACTGAAGCTTTCTTT
TRBV2	NA	TRBJ2-5	NA	CASSRQETQYF	TGTGCCAGCAGCCGCCAAGAGACCCAGTACTTC
TRBV28	NA	TRBJ2-1	NA	CASSLSLGGYNEQFF	TGTGCCAGCAGTTTAAGTCTAGGGGGCTACAATGAGCAGTTCTTC
TRBV12-3/TRBV12-4	NA	TRBJ1-5	NA	CASSLPAGGPQHF	TGTGCCAGCAGTTTACCCGCGGGGGGGCCCCAGCATTTT
TRBV5-4	NA	TRBJ2-3	TRBD1	CASSLETGSDTQYF	TGTGCCAGCAGCTTGGAGACAGGGTCAGATACGCAGTATTTT
TRBV2	NA	TRBJ1-1	NA	CASIRRAGDWNTEAFF	TGTGCCAGCATCAGAAGGGCCGGGGACTGGAACACTGAAGCTTTCTTT
TRBV5-1	NA	TRBJ2-1	NA	CASTAMVGAGYNEQFF	TGCGCCAGCACAGCGATGGTGGGAGCCGGCTACAATGAGCAGTTCTTC
TRBV18	NA	TRBJ2-7	NA	CASSPNLYEQYF	TGTGCCAGCTCACCTAATCTCTACGAGCAGTACTTC
TRBV19	NA	TRBJ1-1	NA	CASSIDRRNTEAFF	TGTGCCAGTAGTATAGATCGCAGAAACACTGAAGCTTTCTTT
TRBV28	NA	TRBJ1-2	TRBD1	CASSASSGGDYGYTF	TGTGCCAGCAGCGCGTCATCAGGGGGCGATTATGGCTACACCTTC
TRBV11-2	NA	TRBJ2-1	NA	CASSLDRLRDNEQFF	TGTGCCAGCAGCTTAGATCGACTCCGAGACAATGAGCAGTTCTTC
TRBV5-4	NA	TRBJ2-1	TRBD1	CASSFMGQQQFF	TGTGCCAGCAGCTTCATGGGACAGCAGCAGTTCTTC
TRBV7-8	NA	TRBJ2-1	TRBD2	CASGAREGGDNEQFF	TGTGCCAGCGGAGCACGGGAGGGCGGGGACAATGAGCAGTTCTTC
TRBV25-1	NA	TRBJ2-3	NA	CASSLVDTQYF	TGTGCCAGCAGTTTAGTGGATACGCAGTATTTT
TRBV29-1	NA	TRBJ2-7	NA	CSVKDHRDYEQYF	TGCAGCGTTAAGGATCACAGGGACTACGAGCAGTACTTC
TRBV13	NA	TRBJ2-1	TRBD2	CASSLKLAGWDEQFF	TGTGCCAGCAGCTTAAAACTAGCGGGATGGGATGAGCAGTTCTTC
TRBV7-8	NA	TRBJ1-3	TRBD1	CASSPDRVGNTIYF	TGTGCCAGCAGCCCGGACAGGGTTGGAAACACCATATATTTT
TRBV15	medium-sized	TRBJ1-4	NA	CATWRGGTNEKLFF	TGTGCCACCTGGCGGGGGGGGACTAATGAAAAACTGTTTTTT
TRBV30	NA	TRBJ2-7	TRBD2	CAWSTLAGSDEQYF	TGTGCCTGGAGTACTTTAGCGGGAAGTGACGAGCAGTACTTC
TRBV5-1	NA	TRBJ2-3	NA	CASSLGDLTDTQYF	TGCGCCAGCAGCTTGGGGGACTTAACAGATACGCAGTATTTT
TRBV28	NA	TRBJ1-2	TRBD1	CASRPGGYDGYTF	TGTGCCAGCAGACCAGGGGGCTATGATGGCTACACCTTC
TRBV6-7	NA	TRBJ2-2	TRBD2	CASIPLRPSGKAGELFF	TGTGCCAGCATCCCCCTCCGGCCTAGCGGGAAGGCCGGGGAGCTGTTTTTT
TRBV5-1	NA	TRBJ1-1	TRBD1	CASSLVGTGSRNTEAFF	TGCGCCAGCAGCTTGGTCGGGACAGGGTCTAGGAACACTGAAGCTTTCTTT